Below, 5 T cell receptor beta chains from the same sample are listed, as sequenced in a study of CD8 T cells in ankylosing spondylitis. Overall study results and limits: About 8 highly homologous variants made up a TCR beta motif, and this motif appeared characteristic of ankylosing spondylitis blood.

TCRdb called the 5' RACE reads again in MiXCR, with one record for every CDR3 protein. The table has approximately 400,000 distinct CDR3 sequences, more than 25% seen once; the top ten hold about 0.92%. These receptors are not linked to any known antigen. Sequenced input: blood, either unsorted or a sorted T cell fraction (not recorded which). Receptors originate from a male donor with ankylosing spondylitis.

This clonotype has a handful of counts. The chain combines TRBV28 with TRBJ2-1; a weak D match, TRBD2 (6 bases). V lost 6 bases to trimming and J lost 9 bases, with 24 bases between them. Germline assignment: CDR1 MDHEN and CDR2 SYDVKM. CDR3 size: 16 residues. The CDR3 spells CASSPPSWRDGGEQFF. CDR3 coding DNA: TGTGCCAGCAGCCCCCCTTCGTGGCGGGATGGGGGTGAGCAGTTCTTC.

This clonotype was picked up a small number of times. The rearrangement links TRBV5-1 to TRBJ2-1; TRBD2 aligns across 10 bases. There are 16 residues in the CDR3. Germline trimming cut 3 bases from V and 6 bases from J; bases unmatched to any gene: 9. Germline CDR1 and CDR2: SGHRS and YFSETQ. The chain's CDR3 is CASSSGTSAQINEQFF. DNA of the CDR3: TGCGCCAGCAGCTCGGGGACTAGCGCCCAAATCAATGAGCAGTTCTTC.

This clonotype has a handful of counts. This chain uses TRBV20-1 with TRBJ1-2; D is undetermined. Deletions cut 3 bases from V and 6 bases from J, with 8 bases between. This CDR3 has 11 amino acids. Germline lookup yields CDR1 DFQATT and CDR2 SNEGSKA (reference sequence). The CDR3 coding sequence is TGCAGTGCTAGTACCCAGAATGGCTACACCTTC. Translating gives CSASTQNGYTF.

V gene TRBV5-6 combines with J gene TRBJ1-6; D gene unclear. CDR3 size: 16 residues. V shed 4 bases and J shed 4 bases, with 15 bases lying between them. Germline CDR1 and CDR2: SGHDT and YYEEEE. The CDR3 DNA reads as TGTGCCAGCAGCCCAGGAGGGCAGGCGTATAATTCACCCCTCCACTTT. This translates into CASSPGGQAYNSPLHF.

In its sample, this clonotype was seen a few times. The CDR3 coding sequence is TGTGCCAGCGGCGAAAATGAGCAGTTCTTC. Translating it yields CASGENEQFF. The chain carries TRBV6-1 and TRBJ2-1, with no clear D. The CDR3 consists of 10 residues. Trimming took off 8 bases at V and 7 bases at J, with 6 bases between the two ends. CDR1 is MNHNS, CDR2 SASEGT, per germline.